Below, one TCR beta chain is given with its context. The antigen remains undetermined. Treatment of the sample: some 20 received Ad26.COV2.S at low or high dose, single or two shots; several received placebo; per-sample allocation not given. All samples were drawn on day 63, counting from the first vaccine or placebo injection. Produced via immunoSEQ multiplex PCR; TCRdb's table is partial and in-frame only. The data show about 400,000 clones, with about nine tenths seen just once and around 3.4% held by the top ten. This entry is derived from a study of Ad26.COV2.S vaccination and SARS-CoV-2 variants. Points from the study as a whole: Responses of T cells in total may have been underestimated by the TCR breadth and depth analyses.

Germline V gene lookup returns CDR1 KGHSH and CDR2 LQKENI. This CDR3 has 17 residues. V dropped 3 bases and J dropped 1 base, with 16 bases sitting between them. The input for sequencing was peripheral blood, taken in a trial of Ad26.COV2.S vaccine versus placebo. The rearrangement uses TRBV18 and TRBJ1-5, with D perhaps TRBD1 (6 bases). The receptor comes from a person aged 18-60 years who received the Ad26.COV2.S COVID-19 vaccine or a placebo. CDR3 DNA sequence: TGTGCCAGCTCACCCGGACAGCCGGTCGGGAGCAATCAGCCCCAGCATTTT. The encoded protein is CASSPGQPVGSNQPQHF.